What follows are 20 T cell receptor beta chains derived from one specimen sequenced in a study of T cells after yellow fever vaccination. TCRdb re-derived calls from the 5' RACE reads in MiXCR, one entry per CDR3 protein. This table holds some 350,000 distinct CDR3 sequences, approximately 10% found once. The material was PBMCs, obtained on the day of the first yellow fever vaccination. These TCRs come from a man between 18 and 29 years old who received the YFV17D yellow fever vaccine.

The chain couples TRBV23-1 to TRBJ2-5; 7 bases line up with TRBD2. TRBV23-1 is placed among ORFs of uncertain function. Trimming removed 0 bases from V and 3 bases from J; junction bases left unmatched: 7. CDR3 length equals 16 residues. The CDR3 DNA reads as TGCGCCAGCAGTCAATCGAGGTCGCTAGCGGAAGAGACCCAGTACTTC. Translating it yields CASSQSRSLAEETQYF.

This clonotype has just a few counts. The chain links TRBV29-1 to TRBJ2-2, with a possible D match to TRBD1 (5 bases). From germline, CDR1 is SQVTM and CDR2 ANQGSEA. The CDR3 extends over 14 amino acids. Deletions cut 5 bases from V and 4 bases from J, with 14 bases between. In DNA form, the CDR3 reads TGCAGCGTTAAAAGTCCAGGGCCCACCGGGGAGCTGTTTTTT. It translates to CSVKSPGPTGELFF.

The sample holds many counts of this clonotype. The chain links TRBV5-1 to TRBJ2-1, with 9 bases that match TRBD1. Germline V gene lookup returns CDR1 SGHRS and CDR2 YFSETQ. Trimming removed 0 bases from V and 9 bases from J; junction bases left unmatched: 7. CDR3 length: 15 residues. CDR3 sequence: CASSLVQGAQGEQFF. As DNA, the CDR3 is TGCGCCAGCAGCTTGGTACAGGGGGCGCAGGGTGAGCAGTTCTTC.

The chain joins TRBV29-1 to TRBJ1-3; D gene ambiguous. The V gene's germline CDR1 is SQVTM and CDR2 ANQGSEA. The CDR3 is 14 residues long. Trimming left V 4 bases short and J 1 base short, with 11 bases between. The CDR3 nucleotides are TGCAGCGTTGCTGTCAGGAAGTCTGGAAACACCATATATTTT. Translation: CSVAVRKSGNTIYF.

This clonotype occurred a few times. The chain recombines TRBV19 with TRBJ1-1; 9 bases fit TRBD1. V was pared by 9 bases and J by 5 bases, with 7 bases of the junction left unmatched. Germline values: CDR1 LNHDA, CDR2 SQIVND (reference sequence). This CDR3 is built from 13 residues. Here the CDR3 DNA reads TGTGCCAGCTTAACAGGGGGCAAGACTGAAGCTTTCTTT. Amino acid sequence: CASLTGGKTEAFF.

This clonotype was recorded a few times. CDR3 in amino acids: CASSSPRLAGGIEQFF. For the CDR3, the DNA is TGTGCCAGCAGTTCTCCTCGACTAGCGGGGGGGATCGAGCAGTTCTTC. The chain recombines TRBV12-3 or TRBV12-4 with TRBJ2-1, with 14 bases aligning to TRBD2. With V trimmed by 4 bases and J by 10 bases, 9 bases remained unmatched. This CDR3 spans 16 amino acids.

About this clonotype itself: An end of the junction differs from the germline gene, which may be a read error. This chain links TRBV28 with TRBJ1-2; TRBD1 matches at 7 bases. Germline CDR1 MDHEN, CDR2 SYDVKM. The CDR3 is 14 amino acids. CDR3 coding DNA: TGTGCCAGCAGCACCGGGACAGTCCTCTATGGCGACACCTTC. It yields the protein CASSTGTVLYGDTF.

This clonotype has more than one count but fewer than ten. The chain carries TRBV19 and TRBJ2-1; D may be TRBD1 or TRBD2 (6 bases each). With 3 bases removed from V and 4 bases from J, the gap between germline ends came to 13 bases. The CDR3 length is 15 residues. In germline, CDR1 is LNHDA, CDR2 SQIVND (reference sequence). The CDR3 here is CASSMLGGRYNEQFF. The CDR3 DNA reads as TGTGCCAGTAGTATGTTGGGGGGCAGGTACAATGAGCAGTTCTTC.

The J gene is TRBJ1-5, the V gene TRBV7-8; no definite D call. Germline loops: CDR1 SGHVS, CDR2 FQNEAQ. This CDR3 contains 12 residues. Between the trimmed V and J ends, which lost 5 bases and 4 bases, there was a span of 6 bases. The CDR3 spells CASSQPNQPQHF. The CDR3 DNA reads TGTGCCAGCAGCCAACCTAATCAGCCCCAGCATTTT.

V gene TRBV10-3 combines with J gene TRBJ2-3; 12 bases are a match to TRBD2. The J segment lost 7 bases and the V segment lost 2 bases, leaving 4 bases of the junction unmatched. The germline gives CDR1 ENHRY, CDR2 SYGVKD. This CDR3 contains 15 residues. CDR3 loop: CAISEASGGAHTQYF. DNA of the CDR3: TGTGCCATCAGTGAGGCTAGCGGGGGGGCACATACGCAGTATTTT.

This clonotype was counted between two and nine times. The genes are TRBV4-1 and TRBJ2-4; D is perhaps TRBD2 (6 bases). Trimming pared 2 bases from V and 0 bases from J, leaving 14 bases between. The CDR3 consists of 17 residues. Germline values: CDR1 MGHRA, CDR2 YSYEKL. This CDR3 is CASSQPRTGVAKNIQYF. The CDR3 DNA is TGCGCCAGCAGCCAACCTCGGACGGGAGTAGCCAAAAACATTCAGTACTTC.

There are a few counts of this clonotype. The V and J genes are TRBV5-1 and TRBJ2-1; tentative D call: TRBD2 (7 bases). Germline CDR1 and CDR2: SGHRS and YFSETQ. V gave up 6 bases and J gave up 8 bases, with 24 bases separating them. The CDR3 runs to 16 residues. This CDR3 is CASKGGNVGPEDEQFF. CDR3 nucleotide sequence: TGCGCCAGCAAGGGGGGGAATGTAGGCCCTGAAGATGAGCAGTTCTTC.

J is TRBJ2-2 and V is TRBV11-3, with D uncertain. V was clipped by 1 base and J by 0 bases, with 9 bases between them. This CDR3 has 16 residues. CDR1 and CDR2 (germline): SGHNT, YENEEA. CDR3 DNA sequence: TGTGCCAGCAGCTTAGGAGGCAATGCGAACACCGGGGAGCTGTTTTTT. It yields the protein CASSLGGNANTGELFF. The full variable domain, completed using reference TRBV11-3 and TRBJ2-2, is EAGVVQSPRYKIIEKKQPVAFWCNPISGHNTLYWYLQNLGQGPELLIRYENEEAVDDSQLPKDRFSAERLKGVDSTLKIQPAELGDSAVYLCASSLGGNANTGELFFGEGSRLTVL.

V gene TRBV23-1 combines with J gene TRBJ2-5; no reliable D call. TRBV23-1 is known as an ORF, though its function is uncertain. The ends were cut back, 6 bases at V and 3 bases at J, with 11 bases in the middle. The CDR3 spans 13 residues. The CDR3 sequence is CASRRNQEETQYF. CDR3 nucleotide sequence: TGCGCCAGCAGACGGAACCAAGAAGAGACCCAGTACTTC.

The chain employs TRBV7-2 and TRBJ2-3; 10 nucleotides agree with TRBD1. Trimming removed 5 bases from V and 4 bases from J; junction bases left unmatched: 3. Germline CDR1 is SGHTA and CDR2 is FQGNSA. There are 14 residues in the CDR3. CDR3 protein: CASSTGTGADTQYF. In DNA, the CDR3 is TGTGCCAGCAGCACCGGGACAGGGGCAGATACGCAGTATTTT.

V usage is TRBV7-2 and J usage is TRBJ1-5, with D possibly matching TRBD1 (5 bases). This CDR3 spans 15 amino acids. CDR1 and CDR2 (germline): SGHTA, FQGNSA. V lost 0 bases to trimming and J lost 3 bases, with 9 bases between them. The CDR3 region is CASSLAAGLNQPQHF. The CDR3 coding sequence is TGTGCCAGCAGCTTAGCCGCAGGGCTCAATCAGCCCCAGCATTTT.

The chain carries TRBV9 and TRBJ1-6; D remains ambiguous. This CDR3 comprises 14 residues. Trimming removed 2 bases from V and 8 bases from J, with 11 bases in between. The germline CDR1 and CDR2 sequences are SGDLS and YYNGEE. The CDR3 DNA sequence: TGTGCCAGCAGCGTTGACCCCCTATATTCACCCCTCCACTTT. Protein sequence: CASSVDPLYSPLHF. The whole variable domain, filled in from reference TRBV9 and TRBJ1-6, reads DSGVTQTPKHLITATGQRVTLRCSPRSGDLSVYWYQQSLDQGLQFLIQYYNGEERAKGNILERFSAQQFPDLHSELNLSSLELGDSALYFCASSVDPLYSPLHFGNGTRLTVT.

The J gene is TRBJ1-1, the V gene TRBV5-1; D unresolved. The germline gives CDR1 SGHRS, CDR2 YFSETQ. The V gene lost 0 bases and the J gene lost 2 bases, with 8 bases spanning the gap. CDR3 length: 14 amino acids. This CDR3 is CASSLVADNTEAFF. CDR3 bases: TGCGCCAGCAGCTTGGTGGCCGACAACACTGAAGCTTTCTTT.

Many counts were recorded for this clonotype. The chain carries TRBV15 and TRBJ2-3, with TRBD2 as a possible D gene (5 bases). Trimming pared 5 bases from V and 2 bases from J, leaving 11 bases between. This CDR3 contains 14 residues. The germline V gene encodes CDR1 LNHNV and CDR2 YYDKDF (reference sequence). The CDR3 is CATSSDFYTDTQYF. DNA of the CDR3: TGTGCCACCAGCTCGGACTTTTACACAGATACGCAGTATTTT.

This chain connects TRBV20-1 to TRBJ2-5; the match to TRBD2 covers 8 bases. Trimming cost V 1 base and J 0 bases; bases outside gene matches: 4. The V gene's germline CDR1 is DFQATT and CDR2 SNEGSKA (reference sequence). This CDR3 is 15 amino acids long. CDR3 residues: CSARVRGGYQETQYF. For the CDR3, the DNA is TGCAGTGCTAGAGTCCGGGGGGGGTACCAAGAGACCCAGTACTTC.